A selection of T cell receptor beta chains follows, all from one sample in a study of Ad26.COV2.S vaccination and SARS-CoV-2 variants. Assay used: immunoSEQ multiplex PCR; TCRdb lists only in-frame clones, some missing. The top ten hold roughly 3.9% of the sample, which has about 440,000 clones, around 91% seen once. The sample in question was peripheral blood, obtained in a trial of Ad26.COV2.S vaccine versus placebo. Receptor source: a person aged 18 to 59 who received the Ad26.COV2.S COVID-19 vaccine or a placebo. CDR3s include the opening cysteine and the closing phenylalanine or tryptophan. D genes are given only for firm matches. Clone size is not always given. Where it is, it says once, few, many or a class for expanded clones.

V,J,D,size,CDR3,DNA
TRBV7-3,TRBJ1-6,-,-,CASSSIRNSPLHF,TGTGCCAGCAGCTCCATACGGAATTCACCCCTCCACTTT
TRBV4-2,TRBJ2-7,TRBD2,-,CASSQVGGSGYEQYF,TGTGCCAGCAGCCAAGTTGGCGGGAGTGGTTACGAGCAGTACTTC
TRBV15,TRBJ1-1,-,-,CATSRKSNTEAFF,TGTGCCACCAGCCGTAAATCGAACACTGAAGCTTTCTTT
TRBV6-2/TRBV6-3,TRBJ2-1,-,-,CASSRGGAGNEQFF,TGTGCCAGCAGCAGAGGTGGGGCAGGCAATGAGCAGTTCTTC
TRBV6-5,TRBJ2-1,-,-,CASSSRGYNEQFF,TGTGCCAGCAGTTCTCGCGGCTACAATGAGCAGTTCTTC
TRBV7-9,TRBJ2-7,-,-,CASSFVGRAVEQYF,TGTGCCAGCAGCTTCGTCGGGCGGGCTGTAGAGCAGTACTTC
TRBV9,TRBJ2-7,-,-,CASSASGGSNEQYF,TGTGCCAGCAGCGCCAGTGGGGGGTCCAACGAGCAGTACTTC
TRBV5-4,TRBJ2-1,-,-,CASSYNSVYNEQFF,TGTGCCAGCAGCTATAACTCAGTCTACAATGAGCAGTTCTTC
TRBV7-9,TRBJ2-7,TRBD2,-,CASSLEGGRAHEQYF,TGTGCCAGCAGCTTAGAAGGCGGGAGGGCCCACGAGCAGTACTTC
TRBV4-3,TRBJ2-6,-,few,CASSQDPGAGANVLTF,TGCGCCAGCAGCCAAGATCCCGGGGCTGGGGCCAACGTCCTGACTTTC
TRBV5-4,TRBJ1-6,-,-,CASSLARNSPLHF,TGTGCCAGCAGCTTGGCCCGTAATTCACCCCTCCACTTT
TRBV5-4,TRBJ2-5,TRBD2,-,CASSTTSGQETQYF,TGTGCCAGCAGTACGACTAGCGGCCAAGAGACCCAGTACTTC
TRBV30,TRBJ2-1,-,-,CAWLPEPYNEQFF,TGTGCCTGGTTGCCGGAGCCCTACAATGAGCAGTTCTTC
TRBV6-6,TRBJ2-3,TRBD2,once,CASSYWGGDTDTQYF,TGTGCCAGCAGTTACTGGGGGGGAGACACAGATACGCAGTATTTT
TRBV5-1,TRBJ2-3,TRBD1,-,CASSYGQGARSSTDTQYF,TGCGCCAGCAGCTACGGACAGGGGGCGCGATCTAGCACAGATACGCAGTATTTT
TRBV5-1,TRBJ2-5,TRBD2,-,CASSLDGAGGGIQETQYF,TGCGCCAGCAGCTTGGATGGGGCGGGAGGAGGTATACAAGAGACCCAGTACTTC
TRBV6-1,TRBJ2-3,-,-,CASSEFREYRTDTQYF,TGTGCCAGCAGTGAATTCCGGGAGTATAGAACAGATACGCAGTATTTT
TRBV5-6,TRBJ1-5,-,-,CASSLTGSGNQPQHF,TGTGCCAGCAGCTTGACAGGGAGTGGCAATCAGCCCCAGCATTTT
TRBV6-2/TRBV6-3,TRBJ2-1,TRBD2,-,CASSVRTSGRSNEQFF,TGTGCCAGCAGTGTCCGGACTAGCGGGAGGTCAAATGAGCAGTTCTTC
TRBV7-2,TRBJ1-1,TRBD1,-,CASSFLKTGTEAFF,TGTGCCAGCAGCTTCCTGAAGACAGGGACTGAAGCTTTCTTT
TRBV7-2,TRBJ2-1,-,-,CASSLVPRGYNEQFF,TGTGCCAGCAGCTTAGTTCCCCGGGGATACAATGAGCAGTTCTTC
TRBV2,TRBJ2-3,-,-,CASSIRGGTDTQYF,TGTGCCAGCAGTATAAGAGGAGGGACAGATACGCAGTATTTT
TRBV4-1,TRBJ2-2,TRBD2,-,CASSPRLAGGSGELFF,TGCGCCAGCAGCCCGCGACTAGCGGGAGGATCCGGGGAGCTGTTTTTT
TRBV18,TRBJ2-3,TRBD2,-,CASSISPLAGYTDTQYF,TGTGCCAGCTCTATCAGTCCCCTAGCGGGGTACACAGATACGCAGTATTTT
TRBV4-2,TRBJ2-1,-,-,CASSQNSEQFF,TGTGCCAGCAGCCAGAACAGTGAGCAGTTCTTC
TRBV19,TRBJ1-6,-,-,CASSKAGGNSPLHF,TGTGCCAGTAGCAAAGCGGGGGGAAATTCACCCCTCCACTTT
TRBV27,TRBJ2-7,-,-,CASSLSTFGEQYF,TGTGCCAGCAGTTTATCCACCTTTGGTGAGCAGTACTTC
TRBV7-2,TRBJ2-7,-,-,CASSLVRLPVYEQYF,TGTGCCAGCAGCTTAGTTAGGCTGCCGGTCTACGAGCAGTACTTC
TRBV5-6,TRBJ1-5,TRBD1,-,CASSSGQGGDQPQHF,TGTGCCAGCAGCTCCGGACAGGGAGGAGATCAGCCCCAGCATTTT
TRBV27,TRBJ1-5,TRBD1,-,CASRPGQGNQPQHF,TGTGCCAGCAGACCGGGACAGGGCAATCAGCCCCAGCATTTT
TRBV19,TRBJ2-7,-,-,CASRRIHRDTTRGLYEQYF,TGTGCCAGTAGGCGAATCCACCGGGACACTACTAGGGGCCTCTACGAGCAGTACTTC
TRBV18,TRBJ1-2,-,-,CASSPGQHSPFYGYTF,TGTGCCAGCTCACCCGGACAGCACTCGCCGTTTTATGGCTACACCTTC
TRBV6-2/TRBV6-3,TRBJ1-1,-,-,CASSYRRFGFEVGNTEAFF,TGTGCCAGCAGCTATAGAAGGTTCGGGTTTGAAGTCGGGAACACTGAAGCTTTCTTT
TRBV21-1,TRBJ2-7,-,-,CASVAGTGYYEQYF,TGTGCCAGCGTGGCTGGGACAGGGTACTACGAGCAGTACTTC
TRBV19,TRBJ2-1,TRBD2,-,CASSRTSGALNEQFF,TGTGCCAGTAGTAGAACAAGCGGGGCACTCAATGAGCAGTTCTTC
TRBV6-5,TRBJ1-6,TRBD1,-,CATQRDSFNSPLHF,TGTGCCACACAACGGGACAGCTTTAATTCACCCCTCCACTTT
TRBV6-5,TRBJ2-1,TRBD2,-,CASSYTSGGYNEQFF,TGTGCCAGCAGTTACACTAGCGGAGGGTACAATGAGCAGTTCTTC
TRBV6-2/TRBV6-3,TRBJ2-7,TRBD2,-,CASSDLGLADYEQYF,TGTGCCAGCAGTGACTTGGGACTAGCGGACTACGAGCAGTACTTC
TRBV7-2,TRBJ2-1,TRBD2,-,CASSSEGREFDEQFF,TGTGCCAGCAGCTCCGAGGGGCGGGAGTTCGATGAGCAGTTCTTC
TRBV19,TRBJ1-2,TRBD1,-,CASSNLQGSYGYTF,TGTGCCAGTAGTAACCTACAGGGGAGCTATGGCTACACCTTC
TRBV5-5,TRBJ2-1,-,-,CASSLAGVNYNEQFF,TGTGCCAGCAGCTTGGCGGGAGTCAATTACAATGAGCAGTTCTTC
TRBV18,TRBJ1-5,-,-,CASSPPGVGGDNQPQHF,TGTGCCAGCTCACCACCCGGGGTTGGAGGAGACAATCAGCCCCAGCATTTT
TRBV28,TRBJ2-1,TRBD1,-,CASSPHRGKSDNEQFF,TGTGCCAGCAGTCCTCACAGGGGTAAATCGGACAATGAGCAGTTCTTC
TRBV28,TRBJ2-5,-,once,CASGGGRETQYF,TGTGCCAGTGGAGGGGGGAGAGAGACCCAGTACTTC
TRBV19,TRBJ2-2,-,-,CASSMGGELFF,TGTGCCAGTAGTATGGGGGGGGAGCTGTTTTTT
TRBV28,TRBJ2-1,TRBD2,-,CASSLPGAGVNEQFF,TGTGCCAGCAGTCTGCCCGGAGCGGGAGTAAATGAGCAGTTCTTC
TRBV18,TRBJ2-4,TRBD2,-,CASSPGLDTNIQYF,TGTGCCAGCTCACCGGGACTAGATACAAACATTCAGTACTTC
TRBV5-4,TRBJ2-3,-,-,CASSSHRDTSTDTQYF,TGTGCCAGCAGCTCACACCGGGACACTAGCACAGATACGCAGTATTTT
TRBV6-2/TRBV6-3,TRBJ2-7,-,-,CASSYPGELALNEQYF,TGTGCCAGCAGTTATCCGGGAGAGCTAGCGCTCAACGAGCAGTACTTC
TRBV19,TRBJ1-2,-,-,CASSPRDWNYGYTF,TGTGCCAGTAGTCCCCGGGACTGGAACTATGGCTACACCTTC
TRBV28,TRBJ2-3,-,-,CASSGDKALTDTQYF,TGTGCCAGCAGTGGGGACAAGGCGCTCACAGATACGCAGTATTTT
TRBV19,TRBJ1-5,-,few,CASSINWDNQPQHF,TGTGCCAGTAGTATTAATTGGGACAATCAGCCCCAGCATTTT